This T cell receptor beta chain was profiled in a study of cytomegalovirus exposure and HLA in healthy donors. Study context: The 110 million or so unique TCR beta sequences, from roughly 170 million T cells, were found by an earlier analysis.

This CDR3 is 15 amino acids long. Trimming took 2 bases from V and 0 from J, leaving 8 bases between them. Germline V gives CDR1 MGHRA, CDR2 YSYEKL. PCR involved 60 Vbeta and 13 Jbeta primers. Only in-frame clones appear in the TCRdb table, and some are missing; sequencing was by immunoSEQ multiplex PCR. The repertoire holds 150,000 to 200,000 clones, around 77% seen once, with approximately 1.8% in the top ten. This clone was observed a handful of times. Its antigen is not identified. Study-wide findings and caveats: For presence/absence analyses, sequencing depth was assumed to be roughly uniform across donors. Earlier analysis yielded a pattern in which most TCR beta V segments were productive about 87% or about 30% of the time.

Sequencing was carried out using PBMCs. This clonotype originated in a woman aged 25 to 39 in good health and CMV-seronegative. The chain employs TRBV4-1 and TRBJ1-5; D is undetermined. The CDR3 is CASSQRGNSNQPQHF. CDR3 DNA sequence: TGCGCCAGCAGCCAACGGGGAAATAGCAATCAGCCCCAGCATTTT.